Listed below are T cell receptor beta chains from one sample, sequenced in a study of T-cell reconstitution after alpha-beta-depleted transplantation in children. TCRdb redid the calling of the PCR reads with MiXCR, one entry per CDR3 protein. The top ten clones hold roughly a third of a sample with 200,000 or so distinct CDR3 sequences, about 8.7% of them seen once. Material: PBMCs, mostly from graft donor cells, obtained 360 days after TCRalphabeta/CD19-depleted stem cell transplant. The receptors originated from a male patient aged 2 to 10 who had a stem cell transplant for acute myeloid leukemia, so the T cells may come from the graft donor. Both conserved end residues are part of each CDR3. The D gene is left open where the match is weak. Only some rows state a clone size, as once, few, many or a class for expanded clones.

size	V	D	J	DNA	CDR3
many	TRBV2	NA	TRBJ1-1	TGTGCCAGCAGTGTGCAGGGAAACACTGAAGCTTTCTTT	CASSVQGNTEAFF
many	TRBV10-3	NA	TRBJ2-1	TGTGCCATCAGTGATACACGGCGGGTAAACAATGAGCAGTTCTTC	CAISDTRRVNNEQFF
NA	TRBV10-3	TRBD1	TRBJ1-5	TGTGCCATCTCCGGTGGGGACAGGGGAGCTCAGCCCCAGCATTTT	CAISGGDRGAQPQHF
many	TRBV6-2/TRBV6-3	NA	TRBJ2-1	TGTGCCAGCAGTTACTACTTTGACAATGAGCAGTTCTTC	CASSYYFDNEQFF
many	TRBV28	TRBD1	TRBJ2-5	TGTGCCAGCAGTTTAAGAGGACAGGAGGATTCGTGGACCCAGTACTTC	CASSLRGQEDSWTQYF
many	TRBV9	NA	TRBJ2-3	TGTGCCAGCAGCCCAAAGCGGGCCAAGGCGGATACGCAGTATTTT	CASSPKRAKADTQYF
few	TRBV4-3	TRBD1	TRBJ2-1	TGCGCCAGCAGCCCCGACAGGGGGCTTTTCATTGAGCAGTTCTTC	CASSPDRGLFIEQFF
many	TRBV7-2	NA	TRBJ2-1	TGTGCCAGCAGCTTGATCAATGAGCAGTTCTTC	CASSLINEQFF
NA	TRBV4-2	TRBD2	TRBJ2-7	TGTGCCAGCAGCCCTAACCCGCTTACACTAGCGGGAGTAAACTACGAGCAGTACTTC	CASSPNPLTLAGVNYEQYF
few	TRBV24-1	NA	TRBJ1-1	TGTGCCGCCTTTGATTTAGGTTTAGAACGACAAAGCAACACTGAAGCTTTCTTT	CAAFDLGLERQSNTEAFF
NA	TRBV14	TRBD2	TRBJ2-3	TGTGCCAGCAGCCAAGAAAACTGGGCGGGAGGGCCGTGGACAGATACGCAGTATTTT	CASSQENWAGGPWTDTQYF
many	TRBV7-8	NA	TRBJ2-5	TGTGCCAGCAGCCCGGCGGGCCTCCAAGAGACCCAGTACTTC	CASSPAGLQETQYF
many	TRBV18	NA	TRBJ1-1	TGTGCCAGCTCAACAGGATCGACGAACACTGAAGCTTTCTTT	CASSTGSTNTEAFF
few	TRBV5-1	TRBD2	TRBJ2-7	TGCGCCAGCAGCTCGGGACTAGCGCGTATCTACGAGCAGTACTTC	CASSSGLARIYEQYF
NA	TRBV28	TRBD2	TRBJ2-3	TGTGCCAGCAGTCCCAGGACTAGCGGGAGGGCCTGGCGAAGCACAGATACGCAGTATTTT	CASSPRTSGRAWRSTDTQYF
many	TRBV20-1	NA	TRBJ2-2	TGCAGTGCTAGAGGTCGGCAGAACACCGGGGAGCTGTTTTTT	CSARGRQNTGELFF
NA	TRBV20-1	NA	TRBJ1-1	TGCAGTCAAAGACAAACGTTGAACACTGAAGCTTTCTTT	CSQRQTLNTEAFF
few	TRBV12-3/TRBV12-4	NA	TRBJ1-6	TGTGCCAGCCGCACACAGGGTTGGTCACCCCTCCACTTT	CASRTQGWSPLHF
few	TRBV6-5	NA	TRBJ2-7	TGTGCCAGCAGTTCCTACGCGGGACATTACTCCTACGAGCAGTACTTC	CASSSYAGHYSYEQYF
NA	TRBV20-1	NA	TRBJ2-5	TGCAGTGTCCAGGGCCACCAAGAGACCCAGTACTTC	CSVQGHQETQYF
NA	TRBV29-1	NA	TRBJ2-3	TGCAGCGTTGAGAGGGACGGATCCACAGATACGCAGTATTTT	CSVERDGSTDTQYF
many	TRBV7-8	NA	TRBJ2-3	TGTGCCAGCAGCTTTATCCCTTCTAGCACAGATACGCAGTATTTT	CASSFIPSSTDTQYF
many	TRBV7-9	NA	TRBJ2-5	TGTGCCAGCAGCTCCTTATCCAATCAAGAGACCCAGTACTTC	CASSSLSNQETQYF
many	TRBV5-1	TRBD1	TRBJ2-7	TGCGCCAGCAGCTTCACCGGGACAGGGGCTCCCGAGCAGTACTTC	CASSFTGTGAPEQYF
few	TRBV7-2	TRBD1	TRBJ1-5	TGTGCCAGCAGCCCTCTGTCCCGGGACAGGGCCCTCAAGCCCAATCAGCCCCAGCATTTT	CASSPLSRDRALKPNQPQHF
NA	TRBV12-3/TRBV12-4	NA	TRBJ1-4	TGTGCCAGCAGTTTTGTCTCGGAAAAACTGTTTTTT	CASSFVSEKLFF
NA	TRBV12-3/TRBV12-4	NA	TRBJ2-2	TGTGCCAGCAGTTTTCCTGAGGACAAACACACCGGGGAGCTGTTTTTT	CASSFPEDKHTGELFF
many	TRBV20-1	NA	TRBJ2-2	TGCAGTGCGAAGGGAACCCGGAGGGACGGCGGGACCGGGGAGCTGTTTTTT	CSAKGTRRDGGTGELFF
once	TRBV5-6	NA	TRBJ2-3	TGTGCCAGCAGCCTTACGACCCTCTGGCTTAGCACAGATACGCAGTATTTT	CASSLTTLWLSTDTQYF
few	TRBV25-1	TRBD1	TRBJ2-5	TGTGCCAGCAGTGGCAGGGGGCAAAGGGGCGAGACCCAGTACTTC	CASSGRGQRGETQYF
few	TRBV28	NA	TRBJ1-3	TGTGCCAGCAGTTGGGGGGGGAACTCTGGAAACACCATATATTTT	CASSWGGNSGNTIYF
many	TRBV5-1	NA	TRBJ2-1	TGTGCCAGCAGTTTGGACCCGAGCTCCTACAATGAGCAGTTCTTC	CASSLDPSSYNEQFF
NA	TRBV12-3/TRBV12-4	TRBD2	TRBJ2-1	TGTGCCAGCAGTGGAAGACTAGCGGGCAAGTCTTCCTACAATGAGCAGTTCTTC	CASSGRLAGKSSYNEQFF
few	TRBV5-6	NA	TRBJ1-5	TGTGCCAGCAGCGTGTTTCCGGGCAAGCAGCCCCAGCATTTT	CASSVFPGKQPQHF
many	TRBV28	NA	TRBJ2-7	TGTGCCAGCAGTTTAGGACAGAACCCCTACGAGCAGTACTTC	CASSLGQNPYEQYF
NA	TRBV6-1	NA	TRBJ1-4	TGTGCCAGCGGGGCGAAGGGGGCAACTAATGAAAAACTGTTTTTT	CASGAKGATNEKLFF
NA	TRBV11-2	NA	TRBJ2-5	TGTGCCAGCAGCGTAAGGGGAGGCAGTCAAGAGACCCAGTACTTC	CASSVRGGSQETQYF
many	TRBV12-3/TRBV12-4	NA	TRBJ2-3	TGTGCCAGCAGTTTGGGAGGTCAGACAGATACGCAGTATTTT	CASSLGGQTDTQYF
many	TRBV20-1	NA	TRBJ2-7	TGCAGTGCTAGTGTCCAATTTGGCGAGCAGTACTTC	CSASVQFGEQYF
few	TRBV11-2	TRBD2	TRBJ2-3	TGTGCCAGCAGCCACGGTAGGACTAGCGCCACAGATACGCAGTATTTT	CASSHGRTSATDTQYF
many	TRBV5-1	TRBD1	TRBJ2-2	TGCGCCAGCAGCTGGGGACAGCCGAACACCGGGGAGCTGTTTTTT	CASSWGQPNTGELFF
many	TRBV7-2	NA	TRBJ2-7	TGTGCCAGCAGCTTACGTAGAGATACCTACGAGCAGTACTTC	CASSLRRDTYEQYF
NA	TRBV3-1	TRBD1	TRBJ2-7	TGTGCCAGCAGCCAGGTGACAGGGGGCCCCTACGAGCAGTACTTC	CASSQVTGGPYEQYF
NA	TRBV10-3	NA	TRBJ1-3	TGTGCCATCAGAGCCTGGGACGTCTCTCTAATTCGCAACACCATATATTTT	CAIRAWDVSLIRNTIYF
NA	TRBV5-4	TRBD2	TRBJ2-1	TGTGCCAGCAGCTTGTACTCAGGTCTAGCGGGAGGGCTCCGCAATGAGCAGTTCTTC	CASSLYSGLAGGLRNEQFF
many	TRBV5-1	NA	TRBJ2-2	TGCGCCAGCAGCTGGAGTAGGTCTAGCGATGCCGGGGAGCTGTTTTTT	CASSWSRSSDAGELFF
NA	TRBV7-3	NA	TRBJ1-1	TGTGCCAGCAGCTTAAGTCCAGGGAACACTGAAGCTTTCTTT	CASSLSPGNTEAFF
NA	TRBV7-7	TRBD2	TRBJ2-5	TGTGCTAGCAGCTTAGCAGCGGGGGGCATGTACCAAGAGACCCAGTACTTC	CASSLAAGGMYQETQYF
few	TRBV7-9	TRBD2	TRBJ2-1	TGTGCCAGCAGCGAGTTAAGCGGGGCCAACTCCTACAATGAGCAGTTCTTC	CASSELSGANSYNEQFF
few	TRBV20-1	TRBD2	TRBJ2-1	TGCAGTGCTAGAGCCCCCCTAGCGGGGAATACCAATGAGCAGTTCTTC	CSARAPLAGNTNEQFF
NA	TRBV29-1	NA	TRBJ1-1	TGCAGCGTTCTTTTAAGGCTCAGGGGATCTGCTTTCTTT	CSVLLRLRGSAFF
few	TRBV12-3/TRBV12-4	NA	TRBJ1-2	TGTGCCAGCAGCACCTCGGGCCGCTCGACGGCGGCTAACTATGGCTACACCTTC	CASSTSGRSTAANYGYTF
many	TRBV12-3/TRBV12-4	NA	TRBJ2-1	TGTGCCAGCACTACAGCGGGCCGCTCCTACAATGAGCAGTTCTTC	CASTTAGRSYNEQFF
NA	TRBV5-1	TRBD2	TRBJ2-1	TGCGCCAGCAGCTTGGGGGCGACTAGCGGCGACAATGAGCAGTTCTTC	CASSLGATSGDNEQFF
NA	TRBV4-1	TRBD1	TRBJ2-2	TGCGCCAGCAGCCAAGGCCCGGGACAGGGTAGAGGGGAGCTGTTTTTT	CASSQGPGQGRGELFF
many	TRBV2	TRBD2	TRBJ2-3	TGTGCCAGCAGTGATGGGACTAGCGCTACGCAGTATTTT	CASSDGTSATQYF
few	TRBV7-8	NA	TRBJ2-1	TGTGCCAGCAGTTCCGGGACCCACAATGAGCAGTTCTTC	CASSSGTHNEQFF
many	TRBV11-2	NA	TRBJ2-7	TGTGCCAGCAGCCCACGGACATCCTACGAGCAGTACTTC	CASSPRTSYEQYF
NA	TRBV11-3	TRBD1	TRBJ2-3	TGTGCCAGCAGCTTAGAGACGGACAGGGGAGAGACAGATACGCAGTATTTT	CASSLETDRGETDTQYF